Shown below are 12 T cell receptor beta chains from a single sample sequenced in a study of OX40 agonist ivuxolimab in advanced cancers. The data were produced by immunoSEQ multiplex PCR, yet TCRdb's version contains in-frame clones alone and is incomplete. The sample lists tens of thousands of clones; approximately 85% were seen once. The starting material was CD4+ or CD8+ T cells sorted from blood, obtained in a trial of the OX40 agonist ivuxolimab. The receptors were gathered from an adult with an advanced solid tumor such as melanoma, head and neck, liver or kidney cancer.

V usage is TRBV7-3 and J usage is TRBJ2-6; 10 positions match TRBD2. The ends lost 1 base at V and 0 bases at J; junction bases unmatched: 21. This CDR3 comprises 24 residues. The germline V gene has CDR1 SGHTA and CDR2 FQGTGA. The CDR3 DNA reads TGTGCCAGCAGCTTAAACCCCCCCGAGCGGGGGGGGATAACGCCCGGCTCTGGGGCCAACGTCCTGACTTTC. It translates to CASSLNPPERGGITPGSGANVLTF.

The chain couples TRBV11-1 to TRBJ1-5; TRBD1 matches at 7 bases. Germline loops: CDR1 SGHAT, CDR2 FQDESV (reference sequence). The CDR3 is 13 amino acids. After removal of 5 bases from V and 7 bases from J, the junction contained 5 bases not matched to a gene. The CDR3 protein is CASSKTGQQPQHF. DNA of the CDR3: TGTGCCAGCAGCAAGACAGGGCAACAGCCCCAGCATTTT. Variable domain in full (rest from reference TRBV11-1 and TRBJ1-5): EAEVAQSPRYKITEKSQAVAFWCDPISGHATLYWYRQILGQGPELLVQFQDESVVDDSQLPKDRFSAERLKGVDSTLKIQPAELGDSAMYLCASSKTGQQPQHFGDGTRLSIL.

The table lists this clone with a count of one. The rearrangement links TRBV10-1 to TRBJ1-5, with D maybe TRBD1 (6 bases). This CDR3 contains 16 residues. V was trimmed by 10 bases and J by 7 bases, leaving 26 bases between them. CDR1 WNHNN and CDR2 SYGVQD come from the germline V gene (reference sequence). DNA for the CDR3: TGCGCCACCAACTCCGGGACACTCAAATCAAAGCAGCCCCAGCATTTT. Translated: CATNSGTLKSKQPQHF.

This chain links TRBV18 with TRBJ2-3, with 7 bases identical to TRBD1. Germline V gives CDR1 KGHSH, CDR2 LQKENI. There are 18 residues in the CDR3. V lost 3 bases to trimming and J lost 1 base; unmatched junction nucleotides: 13. The CDR3 protein is CASSPRQGRLSGTDTQYF. The CDR3 region has the DNA TGTGCCAGCTCACCTCGACAGGGTAGGCTGAGCGGCACAGATACGCAGTATTTT.

The chain recombines TRBV6-5 with TRBJ1-4; no clear D gene. Per germline, CDR1 MNHEY and CDR2 SVGAGI. V was shortened by 6 bases and J by 8 bases, with 13 bases between the two germline ends. This CDR3 comprises 13 residues. CDR3 DNA sequence: TGTGCCAGCAGAAGGGATGGTTGGGAAAAACTGTTTTTT. This encodes CASRRDGWEKLFF.

This clone was seen only once. This rearrangement joins TRBV5-1 to TRBJ2-1; no clear D gene. Trimming cost V 1 base and J 3 bases, with 11 bases left between them. The CDR3 runs 15 residues. Germline loops: CDR1 SGHRS, CDR2 YFSETQ. CDR3 nucleotide sequence: TGCGCCAGCAGCTTGCAACGGGCTGTCTACAATGAGCAGTTCTTC. Protein: CASSLQRAVYNEQFF.

This rearrangement joins TRBV6-1 to TRBJ2-5; 11 bases match TRBD1. Germline V gives CDR1 MNHNS, CDR2 SASEGT. The CDR3 covers 15 residues. V was pared by 3 bases and J by 5 bases, with 5 bases of the junction left unmatched. The CDR3 DNA sequence: TGTGCCAGCAGTGACGGGACAGGGGGAGGGGAGACCCAGTACTTC. Its translation: CASSDGTGGGETQYF.

The chain links TRBV11-2 to TRBJ2-1; 9 bases align to TRBD1. Unmatched junction bases numbered 6, after V lost 5 bases and J lost 7 bases. The germline CDR1 and CDR2 sequences are SGHAT and FQNNGV. The CDR3 runs 14 residues. As DNA, the CDR3 is TGTGCCAGCAGCCTTTTTGACAGGGGGAATGAGCAGTTCTTC. This sequence encodes CASSLFDRGNEQFF.

The V gene is TRBV4-2, the J gene TRBJ1-6; D remains ambiguous. The CDR3 length is 16 residues. V was clipped by 0 bases and J by 7 bases, with 13 bases between them. From germline, CDR1 is LGHNA and CDR2 YNFKEQ. CDR3 residues: CASSQDLYGENSPLHF. DNA for the CDR3: TGTGCCAGCAGCCAAGATCTGTACGGCGAGAATTCACCCCTCCACTTT.

V usage is TRBV25-1 and J usage is TRBJ2-5; D is undetermined. This CDR3 is built from 15 residues. Germline V gene lookup returns CDR1 MGHDK and CDR2 SYGVNS. Between the trimmed V and J ends, which lost 3 bases and 9 bases, there was a span of 20 bases. CDR3 bases: TGTGCCAGCAGTGATTCCCACGACGGTGTAGGGCCCCAGTACTTC. Amino acids: CASSDSHDGVGPQYF.

V usage is TRBV2 and J usage is TRBJ1-1, with 8 bases fitting TRBD1. V was pared by 7 bases and J by 1 base, with 2 bases of the junction left unmatched. The CDR3 is 13 amino acids. CDR1 is SNHLY and CDR2 is FYNNEI in the germline V gene. CDR3 amino acids: CASTQGENTEAFF. CDR3 nucleotides: TGTGCCAGCACACAGGGGGAGAACACTGAAGCTTTCTTT.

This clone occurred a few times. The chain carries TRBV6-1 and TRBJ2-4; the D is unclear. Germline assignment: CDR1 MNHNS and CDR2 SASEGT. The CDR3 has 14 residues. Trimming cost V 7 bases and J 0 bases, with 10 bases left between them. The CDR3 is CASNGPLAKNIQYF. CDR3 nucleotides: TGTGCCAGCAATGGACCTTTAGCCAAAAACATTCAGTACTTC.